This T cell receptor beta chain came from a study of T-cell memory formation after mild COVID-19. Whole-study context: The TCR clusters were mostly specific to one donor. General study results and limits: Whether second-wave clones peaking at day 37 were SARS-CoV-2 specific went unconfirmed. Some responding clones appeared in pre-infection memory, suggesting cross-reactive memory joined.

Employing constant-segment primers, 5'RACE generated TCR alpha and TCR beta cDNA libraries bearing sample barcodes and UMIs. TCRdb analysed the 5' RACE reads with MiXCR anew, one entry per CDR3 protein. In the table there are more than 120,000 distinct CDR3 sequences, roughly 19% of which are singletons. This clonotype was picked up a small number of times. Its antigen is currently unknown. Germline CDR1 reads MNHEY; CDR2 reads SMNVEV (reference sequence). V shed 1 base and J shed 0 bases, with 13 bases lying between them. The CDR3 has 18 residues. The TCR originated in an adult woman who had mild COVID-19 (a few samples of this study predate the infection). Cell type and time point are not known. The chain uses TRBV27 and TRBJ2-6; D not certain. Sequencing was done on a sample of PBMCs or a T cell subset sorted from them (not recorded which). CDR3 protein: CASSLLGVSSSGANVLTF. The CDR3 bases are TGTGCCAGCAGTTTATTGGGCGTCTCAAGCTCTGGGGCCAACGTCCTGACTTTC.